This is a list of T cell receptor beta chains from one sample in a study of shared clonotypes between healthy human individuals. The assay was immunoSEQ multiplex PCR, and TCRdb's table has in-frame clones only and misses some. The sample has approximately 2.3 million clones; more than 85% are singletons. Specimen: naive CD4+ T cells from PBMCs. Receptors were obtained from a man between 18 and 35 years old in good health. Some clones in this sample may be carry-over from other donors' samples. Both conserved end residues are part of each CDR3. Each record gives: CDR3 length, D gene, clone size, J gene, V gene, CDR3 protein, CDR3 DNA. A D gene is named only where the DNA matches it firmly. A row's size may be missing; if present it is once, few, many or a size class.

14 | - | - | TRBJ2-2 | TRBV11-2 | CASSRQANTGELFF | TGTGCCAGCAGTCGACAGGCGAACACCGGGGAGCTGTTTTTT
13 | - | few | TRBJ1-5 | TRBV7-9 | CASSLESSGTQHF | TGTGCCAGCAGCTTAGAATCGTCTGGCACCCAGCATTTT
14 | - | - | TRBJ2-2 | TRBV11-3 | CASSRGPNTGELFF | TGTGCCAGCAGCCGGGGCCCTAACACCGGGGAGCTGTTTTTT
14 | - | - | TRBJ1-1 | TRBV6-1 | CASSEWMAGAEAFF | TGTGCCAGCAGTGAATGGATGGCAGGCGCTGAAGCTTTCTTT
14 | - | - | TRBJ2-1 | TRBV6-5 | CASSIRGPLDEQFF | TGTGCCAGCAGCATCAGGGGACCTCTCGATGAGCAGTTCTTC
14 | TRBD1 | - | TRBJ1-4 | TRBV25-1 | CASRRQGDREKLFF | TGTGCCAGCCGCCGTCAGGGGGATCGGGAAAAACTGTTTTTT
15 | - | - | TRBJ2-1 | TRBV9 | CASSAGLNPHNEQFF | TGTGCCAGCAGCGCGGGACTTAATCCCCACAATGAGCAGTTCTTC
14 | - | - | TRBJ2-5 | TRBV7-2 | CASSSRGLQETQYF | TGTGCCAGCAGCTCCAGGGGACTTCAAGAGACCCAGTACTTC
17 | TRBD2 | - | TRBJ2-1 | TRBV5-1 | CASSRGTSGKVYNEQFF | TGCGCCAGCAGCAGGGGGACTAGCGGGAAGGTATACAATGAGCAGTTCTTC
14 | - | - | TRBJ1-1 | TRBV6-1 | CASSEALRVTEAFF | TGTGCCAGCAGTGAAGCGCTTCGAGTCACTGAAGCTTTCTTT
15 | - | - | TRBJ1-2 | TRBV28 | CASSHTAPTSWGYTF | TGTGCCAGCAGTCACACAGCGCCGACTTCGTGGGGCTACACCTTC
15 | - | - | TRBJ2-5 | TRBV5-4 | CASSLDFNSRETQYF | TGTGCCAGCAGCTTGGACTTCAACTCAAGGGAGACCCAGTACTTC
14 | - | - | TRBJ1-4 | TRBV21-1 | CASYREGANEKLFF | TGTGCCAGCTACCGGGAAGGAGCTAATGAAAAACTGTTTTTT
16 | TRBD2 | - | TRBJ2-1 | TRBV5-1 | CASAALVAGSYNEQFF | TGCGCCAGCGCAGCGTTAGTAGCGGGGTCCTACAATGAGCAGTTCTTC
17 | - | - | TRBJ1-2 | TRBV7-2 | CASSLGPPYVANYGYTF | TGTGCCAGCAGCTTAGGACCCCCCTACGTAGCTAACTATGGCTACACCTTC
16 | - | - | TRBJ1-2 | TRBV7-9 | CASSLLTDRQGHGYTF | TGTGCCAGCAGCTTACTCACGGATAGGCAGGGCCATGGCTACACCTTC
23 | TRBD2 | - | TRBJ2-7 | TRBV28 | CASSPPETGWLAGGKKPRSEQYF | TGTGCCAGCAGCCCTCCCGAGACAGGGTGGTTAGCGGGAGGAAAAAAGCCTAGGAGCGAGCAGTACTTC
14 | - | - | TRBJ2-7 | TRBV10-3 | CAAGSPQDPGEQYF | TGTGCCGCCGGATCTCCCCAAGACCCGGGTGAGCAGTACTTC
15 | - | - | TRBJ1-2 | TRBV2 | CASSLDWPVDYGYTF | TGTGCCAGCAGTCTCGATTGGCCGGTGGACTATGGCTACACCTTC
16 | TRBD1 | - | TRBJ1-5 | TRBV6-1 | CASSERTGGAGQPQHF | TGTGCCAGCAGTGAAAGGACAGGGGGCGCGGGCCAGCCCCAGCATTTT
15 | TRBD2 | - | TRBJ2-1 | TRBV6-5 | CASTGGGRGINEQFF | TGTGCCAGCACAGGCGGCGGGAGGGGTATCAATGAGCAGTTCTTC